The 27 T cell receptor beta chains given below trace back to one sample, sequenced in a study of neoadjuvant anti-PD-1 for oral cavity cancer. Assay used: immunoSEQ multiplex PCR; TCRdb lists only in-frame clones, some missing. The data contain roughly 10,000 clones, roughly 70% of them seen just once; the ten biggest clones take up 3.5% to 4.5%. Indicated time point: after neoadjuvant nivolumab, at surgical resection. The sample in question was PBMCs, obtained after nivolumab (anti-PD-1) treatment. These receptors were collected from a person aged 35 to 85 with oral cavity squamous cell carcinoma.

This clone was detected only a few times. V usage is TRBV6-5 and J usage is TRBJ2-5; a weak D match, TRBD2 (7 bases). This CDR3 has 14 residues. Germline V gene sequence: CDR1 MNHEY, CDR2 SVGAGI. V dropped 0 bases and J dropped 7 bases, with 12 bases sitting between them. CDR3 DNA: TGTGCCAGCAGTTACTCCGGGGGGCGCGGGACCCAGTACTTC. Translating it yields CASSYSGGRGTQYF.

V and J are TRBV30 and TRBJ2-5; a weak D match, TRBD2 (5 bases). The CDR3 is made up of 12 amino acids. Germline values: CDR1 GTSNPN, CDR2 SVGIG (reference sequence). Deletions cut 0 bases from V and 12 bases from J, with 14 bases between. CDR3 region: CAWSVPLAMEYF. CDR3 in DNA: TGTGCCTGGAGTGTACCGTTAGCGATGGAGTACTTC. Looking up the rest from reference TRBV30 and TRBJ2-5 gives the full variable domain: SQTIHQWPATLVQPVGSPLSLECTVEGTSNPNLYWYRQAAGRGLQLLFYSVGIGQISSEVPQNLSASRPQDRQFILSSKKLLLSDSGFYLCAWSVPLAMEYFGPGTRLLVL.

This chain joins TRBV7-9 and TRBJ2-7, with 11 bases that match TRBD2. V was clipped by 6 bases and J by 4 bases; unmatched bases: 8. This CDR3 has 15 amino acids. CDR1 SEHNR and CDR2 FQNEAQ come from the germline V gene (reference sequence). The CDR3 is CASRGRASGRYEQYF. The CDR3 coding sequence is TGTGCCAGCAGAGGTAGGGCTAGCGGGAGGTACGAGCAGTACTTC.

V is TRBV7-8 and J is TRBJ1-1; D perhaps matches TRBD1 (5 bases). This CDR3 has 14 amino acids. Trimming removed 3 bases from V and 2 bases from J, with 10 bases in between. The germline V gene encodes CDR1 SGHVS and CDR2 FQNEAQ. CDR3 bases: TGTGCCAGCAGCTTTAGTGGACACAACACTGAAGCTTTCTTT. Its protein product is CASSFSGHNTEAFF.

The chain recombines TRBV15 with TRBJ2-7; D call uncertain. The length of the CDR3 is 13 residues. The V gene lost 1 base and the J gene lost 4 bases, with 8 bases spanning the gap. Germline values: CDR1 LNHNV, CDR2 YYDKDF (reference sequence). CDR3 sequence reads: CATSRGTSYEQYF. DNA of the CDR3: TGTGCCACCAGCAGAGGAACCTCGTACGAGCAGTACTTC. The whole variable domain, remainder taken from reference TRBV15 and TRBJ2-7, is DAMVIQNPRYQVTQFGKPVTLSCSQTLNHNVMYWYQQKSSQAPKLLFHYYDKDFNNEADTPDNFQSRRPNTSFCFLDIRSPGLGDTAMYLCATSRGTSYEQYFGPGTRLTVT.

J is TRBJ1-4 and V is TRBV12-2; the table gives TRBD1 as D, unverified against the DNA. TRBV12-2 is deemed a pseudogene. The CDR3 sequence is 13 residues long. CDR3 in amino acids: CASRLGAHRKLFF. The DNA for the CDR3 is TGTGCAAGTCGCTTAGGGGCCCATAGAAAACTGTTTTTT.

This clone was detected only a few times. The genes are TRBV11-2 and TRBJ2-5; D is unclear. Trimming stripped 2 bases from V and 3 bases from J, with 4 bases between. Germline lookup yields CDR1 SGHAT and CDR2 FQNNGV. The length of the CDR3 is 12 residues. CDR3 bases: TGTGCCAGCAGCTTATATGAAGAGACCCAGTACTTC. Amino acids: CASSLYEETQYF. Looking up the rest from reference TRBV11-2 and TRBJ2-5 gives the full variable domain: EAGVAQSPRYKIIEKRQSVAFWCNPISGHATLYWYQQILGQGPKLLIQFQNNGVVDDSQLPKDRFSAERLKGVDSTLKIQPAKLEDSAVYLCASSLYEETQYFGPGTRLLVL.

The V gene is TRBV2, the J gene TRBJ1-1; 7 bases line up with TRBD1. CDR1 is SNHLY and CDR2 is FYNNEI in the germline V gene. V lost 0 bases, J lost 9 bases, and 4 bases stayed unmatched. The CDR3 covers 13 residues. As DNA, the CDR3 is TGTGCCAGCAGTGAAGCGGGGGGACAGAAAGCTTTCTTT. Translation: CASSEAGGQKAFF.

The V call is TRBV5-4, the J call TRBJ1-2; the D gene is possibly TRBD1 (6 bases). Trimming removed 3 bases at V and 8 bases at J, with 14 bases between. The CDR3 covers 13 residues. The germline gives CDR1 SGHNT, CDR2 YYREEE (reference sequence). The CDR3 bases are TGTGCCAGCAGCTCAACAGGGCTGTGGGGCTACACCTTC. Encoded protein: CASSSTGLWGYTF.

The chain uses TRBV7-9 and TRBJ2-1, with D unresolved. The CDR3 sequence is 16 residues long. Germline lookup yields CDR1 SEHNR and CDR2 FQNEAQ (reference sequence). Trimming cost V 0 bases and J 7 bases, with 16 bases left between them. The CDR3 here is CASSLADGGPRNEQFF. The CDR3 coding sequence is TGTGCCAGCAGCTTAGCGGACGGTGGGCCGCGGAATGAGCAGTTCTTC.

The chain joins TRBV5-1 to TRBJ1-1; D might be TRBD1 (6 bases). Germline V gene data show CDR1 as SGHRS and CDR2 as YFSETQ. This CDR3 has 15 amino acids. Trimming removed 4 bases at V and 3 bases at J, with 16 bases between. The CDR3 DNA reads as TGCGCCAGCAGCAACCCCAAGGGGGAGGACACTGAAGCTTTCTTT. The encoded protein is CASSNPKGEDTEAFF.

This CDR3 is CSVGGGDYYGYTF. CDR3 nucleotide sequence: TGCAGCGTTGGGGGGGGCGATTACTATGGCTACACCTTC. This sequence joins TRBV29-1 and TRBJ1-2; perhaps TRBD1 as D (6 bases). This CDR3 comprises 13 residues. Germline-derived CDR1 and CDR2 are SQVTM and ANQGSEA. Trimming took 4 bases from V and 3 from J, leaving 12 bases between them.

DNA for the CDR3: TGTGCCAGTAGTCTCGGAGACAGGGGGTATGGCAATCAGCCCCAGCATTTT. The encoded protein is CASSLGDRGYGNQPQHF. The chain couples TRBV19 to TRBJ1-5; 9 bases line up with TRBD1. V shed 5 bases, J shed 2 bases, and the junction held 10 bases outside the gene matches. Germline values: CDR1 LNHDA, CDR2 SQIVND (reference sequence). The CDR3 loop spans 17 amino acids. The full variable domain, rest sourced from reference TRBV19 and TRBJ1-5, is DGGITQSPKYLFRKEGQNVTLSCEQNLNHDAMYWYRQDPGQGLRLIYYSQIVNDFQKGDIAEGYSVSREKKESFPLTVTSAQKNPTAFYLCASSLGDRGYGNQPQHFGDGTRLSIL.

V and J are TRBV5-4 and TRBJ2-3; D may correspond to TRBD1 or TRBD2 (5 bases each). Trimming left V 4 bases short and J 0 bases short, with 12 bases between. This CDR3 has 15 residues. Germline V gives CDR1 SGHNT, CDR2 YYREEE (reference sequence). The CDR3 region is CASSQFGASTDTQYF. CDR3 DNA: TGTGCCAGCAGCCAATTCGGGGCTAGCACAGATACGCAGTATTTT.

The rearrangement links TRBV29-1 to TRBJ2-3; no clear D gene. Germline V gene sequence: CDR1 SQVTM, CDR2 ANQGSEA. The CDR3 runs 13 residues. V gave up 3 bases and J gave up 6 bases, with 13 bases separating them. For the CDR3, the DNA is TGCAGCGTTGAGGGCTACGGGCGCGATACGCAGTATTTT. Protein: CSVEGYGRDTQYF.

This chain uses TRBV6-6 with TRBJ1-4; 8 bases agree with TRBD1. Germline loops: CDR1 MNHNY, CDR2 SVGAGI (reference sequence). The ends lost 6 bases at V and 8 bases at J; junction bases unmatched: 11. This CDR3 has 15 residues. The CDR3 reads CASSPSDRGNEKLFF. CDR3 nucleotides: TGTGCCAGCAGCCCATCCGACAGGGGCAACGAAAAACTGTTTTTT.

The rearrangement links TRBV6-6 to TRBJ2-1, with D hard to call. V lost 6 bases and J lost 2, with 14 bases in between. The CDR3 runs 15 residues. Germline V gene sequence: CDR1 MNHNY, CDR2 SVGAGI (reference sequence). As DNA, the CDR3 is TGTGCCAGCAGCCCCCGACAAAGTACCTACAATGAGCAGTTCTTC. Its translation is CASSPRQSTYNEQFF.

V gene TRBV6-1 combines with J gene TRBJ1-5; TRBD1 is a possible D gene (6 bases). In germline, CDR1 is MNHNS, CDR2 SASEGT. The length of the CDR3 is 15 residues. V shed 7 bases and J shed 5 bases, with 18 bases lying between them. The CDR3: CASNIEDSTYQPQHF. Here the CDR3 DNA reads TGTGCCAGCAATATTGAGGACAGCACGTATCAGCCCCAGCATTTT.

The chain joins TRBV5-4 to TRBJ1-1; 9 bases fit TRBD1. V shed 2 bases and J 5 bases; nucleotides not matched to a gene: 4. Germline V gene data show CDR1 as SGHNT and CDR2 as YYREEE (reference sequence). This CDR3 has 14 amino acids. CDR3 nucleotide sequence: TGTGCCAGCAGCTTCGGACAGGGGAGGACTGAAGCTTTCTTT. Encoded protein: CASSFGQGRTEAFF.

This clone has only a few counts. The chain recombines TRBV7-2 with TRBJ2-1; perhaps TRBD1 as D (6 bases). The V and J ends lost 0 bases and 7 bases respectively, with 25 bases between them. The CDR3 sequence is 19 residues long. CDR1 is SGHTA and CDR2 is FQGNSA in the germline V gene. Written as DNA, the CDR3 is TGTGCCAGCAGCTTAGCGAGGTTTCTTAGACAGGTCGGTAGGAATGAGCAGTTCTTC. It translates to CASSLARFLRQVGRNEQFF.

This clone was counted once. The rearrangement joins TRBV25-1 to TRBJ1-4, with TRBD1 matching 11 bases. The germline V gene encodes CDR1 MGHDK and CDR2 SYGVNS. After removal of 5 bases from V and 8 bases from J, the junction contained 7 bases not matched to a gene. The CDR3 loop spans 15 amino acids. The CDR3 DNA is TGTGCCAGCAGTTGGGGAGGGACAGGGGGAGAAAAACTGTTTTTT. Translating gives CASSWGGTGGEKLFF.

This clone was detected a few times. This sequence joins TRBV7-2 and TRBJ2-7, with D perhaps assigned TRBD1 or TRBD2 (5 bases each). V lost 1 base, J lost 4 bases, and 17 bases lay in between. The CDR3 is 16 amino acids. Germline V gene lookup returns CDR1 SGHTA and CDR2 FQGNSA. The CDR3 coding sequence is TGTGCCAGCAGCTTAGGAGGGACGGTCGCAGCGTACGAGCAGTACTTC. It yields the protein CASSLGGTVAAYEQYF.

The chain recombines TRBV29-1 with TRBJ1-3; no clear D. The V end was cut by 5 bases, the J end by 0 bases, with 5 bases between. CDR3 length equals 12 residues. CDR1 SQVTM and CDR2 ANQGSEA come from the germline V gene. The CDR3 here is CSVIISGNTIYF. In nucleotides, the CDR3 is TGCAGCGTTATTATCTCTGGAAACACCATATATTTT.

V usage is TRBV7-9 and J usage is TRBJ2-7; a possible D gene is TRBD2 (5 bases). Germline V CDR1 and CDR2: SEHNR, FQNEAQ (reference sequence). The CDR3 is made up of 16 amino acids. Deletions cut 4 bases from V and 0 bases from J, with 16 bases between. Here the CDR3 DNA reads TGTGCCAGCAGCTCCGCCCGAGGGATAGGCTCCTACGAGCAGTACTTC. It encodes CASSSARGIGSYEQYF.

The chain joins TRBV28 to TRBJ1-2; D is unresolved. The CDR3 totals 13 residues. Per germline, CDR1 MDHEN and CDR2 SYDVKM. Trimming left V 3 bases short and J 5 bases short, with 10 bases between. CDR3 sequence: CASSFSPRYGYTF. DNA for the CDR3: TGTGCCAGCAGTTTTAGCCCGAGGTATGGCTACACCTTC.

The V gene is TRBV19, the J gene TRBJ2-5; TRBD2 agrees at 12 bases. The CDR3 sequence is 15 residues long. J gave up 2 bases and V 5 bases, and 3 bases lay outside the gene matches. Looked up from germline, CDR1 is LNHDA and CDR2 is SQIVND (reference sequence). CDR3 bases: TGTGCCAGTAGTGCTCTAGCGGGGGGGCAAGAGACCCAGTACTTC. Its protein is CASSALAGGQETQYF.

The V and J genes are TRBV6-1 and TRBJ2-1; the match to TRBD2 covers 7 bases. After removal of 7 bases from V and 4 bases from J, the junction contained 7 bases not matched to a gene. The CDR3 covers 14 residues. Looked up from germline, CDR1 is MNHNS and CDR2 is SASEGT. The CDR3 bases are TGTGCCAGCACGCTAGCGGCCCTTTACAATGAGCAGTTCTTC. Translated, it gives CASTLAALYNEQFF.